What follows describes a single T cell receptor beta chain. The antigen this receptor binds is unknown. Per-nucleotide qualities are absent, and no much larger clonotype sits a single base away. A single peripheral blood draw of approximately 120 mL on average was collected from each donor into heparinised tubes. Using a panel that included CD45RO, CCR7, CD25, CD127, CD95 and CD27, naive, central memory, regulatory and stem cell-like memory CD4+ T cells were sorted on a BD FACSAria II. All sorted populations exceeded 98% purity. PBMCs were isolated right away by Lymphoprep density gradient centrifugation and were stained directly, without culture. Samples were stained and sorted in pairs, with one healthy donor and one patient per experiment, so that batch effects were minimized. Its CDR3 holds 19 amino acids, cysteine through phenylalanine. The CDR3 DNA has 57 bases and is translated from base 1.

The data stem from a study of beta chain features in type 1 diabetes (dated by TCRdb to 2016 to 2018). Study-level background: Patients and healthy donors did not differ in mean age, gender distribution, total cell number or subset yield. The study compared the TCRB repertoires of sorted circulating CD4+ T cell subsets in recently diagnosed type 1 diabetes patients with those in matched healthy donors. Whereas all 28 donors provided naive and central memory subsets, regulatory and stem cell-like memory subsets were isolated from just 8 patients and roughly 8 healthy donors. A total of roughly 100 million sorted cells were examined across all samples, and the number of cells per subset was strongly correlated with RNA yield. Here is what the overall study found, with its caveats: At VDJ recombination sites, type 1 diabetes patients had fewer insertions and more deleted nucleotides, which implies abnormalities in thymic rearrangement. Only small numbers of individuals were included in the HLA sub-analyses, which left unresolved whether HLA type had any influence on TCRB rearrangement. Shorter templates might be favored by PCR, yet because patient and control samples were amplified and corrected together, any such skew would affect both groups equally. Naive, central memory and regulatory TCRB repertoires appeared to be more similar among patients than among healthy donors. In all four CD4+ subsets, TCRB CDR3 length was moderately but significantly shorter in type 1 diabetes patients. Because cDNA was sequenced instead of genomic DNA, activated cells with high expression could be over-represented, although the groups did not differ in activation or CD3 levels.

The entire isolated RNA was reverse transcribed using the High Capacity cDNA Reverse Transcription Kit, and thus expressed TCRB transcripts were sequenced. Deep immunoSEQ sequencing was applied to naive, central memory and regulatory T cell samples, giving an average of roughly 3.5 million total reads per sample. Sorted cells were lysed in RLT buffer and RNA was extracted with DNase-treated RNeasy Micro or Mini kits, depending on cell number. To prevent cross-contamination, every cell subset was processed on its own, while patient and healthy donor samples were processed together. The immunoSEQ multiplex PCR was used to amplify TCRB sequences from cDNA, generating 87-bp fragments that spanned the CDR3 region. The amplicons were sequenced using the Illumina HiSeq platform. The published analysis was carried out like this. PCR bias was corrected computationally using synthetic template baselines, and reads within Hamming distance 2 were collapsed, with unmergeable singletons discarded. Reads were aligned to IMGT to assign V, D and J genes, CDR3 length, and insertions or deletions at six rearrangement sites. Within each subset, clonotype counts were normalized to sorted cell number, and only after that were true diversity and Gini coefficients computed with the tcR R package. Repertoire sharing was quantified using the overlap coefficient calculated on TCRB nucleotide sequences. As a proxy for the pre-selection repertoire, out-of-frame TCRB sequences from naive cells were analyzed. This is the immuneACCESS table as TCRdb keeps it, with only in-frame sequences that have V and J called. A part of the clones is gone; compared with another copy, unresolved V genes explain less than half, and the rest is unexplained. V and J calls and clone size are given by that table; D and trimming were obtained from the DNA. A total of 900,000 or so clones appear in this sample, roughly a sixth of them only once. Of the sample, around 0.02% falls within the top ten clones.

The rearranged segments are TRBV21-1 and TRBJ2-6; the table's TRBD1 call for D was not verified on the DNA. TRBV21-1 is marked as a pseudogene. The sequencing sample was made of naive CD4+ T cells from blood. In the paper's terms, the cell subset or site label means: true naive CD4+ T cells. The sequence came from a woman aged 18-35 years in good health. CDR3 region: CASSKGSGQGASGANVLTF. The sequence in DNA is TGTGCCAGCAGTAAGGGATCCGGACAGGGGGCTTCTGGGGCCAACGTCCTGACTTTC.